A selection of T cell receptor beta chains follows, all from one sample in a study of blood T cell dynamics during melanoma immunotherapy. Method: immunoSEQ multiplex PCR; TCRdb's copy keeps in-frame clones and lacks some. The table includes under 15,000 clones, approximately 88% detected once. The source was blood, collected from a patient treated with checkpoint blockade. All receptors come from a human donor with melanoma. Each CDR3 is given with its conserved first and last residue. The D gene is left open where the match is weak. The size field is filled for only some rows; it gives once, few, many or a size class.

V,length,size,J,D,CDR3,DNA
TRBV7-9,19,.,TRBJ2-1,TRBD2,CASSLAVRGGRAVWNEQFF,TGTGCCAGCAGCTTGGCCGTCCGGGGCGGGAGGGCCGTTTGGAATGAGCAGTTCTTC
TRBV5-4,15,.,TRBJ1-1,.,CASSLGGKMNTEAFF,TGTGCCAGCAGCTTAGGGGGGAAGATGAACACTGAAGCTTTCTTT
TRBV7-6,16,.,TRBJ2-7,TRBD2,CASSSAVPSGFHEQYF,TGTGCCAGCAGCTCCGCCGTGCCTAGCGGCTTCCACGAGCAGTACTTC
TRBV18,14,.,TRBJ2-1,.,CASSPPDSYNEQFF,TGTGCCAGCTCACCACCGGACAGCTACAATGAGCAGTTCTTC
TRBV30,17,.,TRBJ1-3,TRBD1,CAGVPWTGGPSGNTIYF,TGTGCCGGAGTGCCCTGGACAGGGGGCCCCTCTGGAAACACCATATATTTT
TRBV19,13,once,TRBJ1-5,TRBD1,CATRGQWNQPQHF,TGTGCCACCCGGGGACAGTGGAATCAGCCCCAGCATTTT
TRBV5-6,13,few,TRBJ2-7,.,CASSLEATYEQYF,TGTGCCAGCAGCTTGGAGGCCACCTACGAGCAGTACTTC
TRBV2,17,.,TRBJ2-1,TRBD2,CASSVRLAGGSYNEQFF,TGTGCCAGCAGTGTCCGGCTAGCGGGAGGCTCCTACAATGAGCAGTTCTTC
TRBV7-9,11,.,TRBJ1-1,.,CASSLSMEAFF,TGTGCCAGCAGCTTATCAATGGAAGCTTTCTTT
TRBV2,15,once,TRBJ1-2,.,CATQEYRGANYGYTF,TGTGCCACCCAAGAGTATAGGGGAGCTAACTATGGCTACACCTTC
TRBV4-1,15,.,TRBJ2-1,TRBD2,CASSQAGLVSYEQFF,TGCGCCAGCAGCCAAGCGGGACTAGTTTCCTATGAGCAGTTCTTC
TRBV19,15,.,TRBJ1-2,.,CASHWGEGRNYGYTF,TGTGCCTCTCATTGGGGGGAAGGAAGGAACTATGGCTACACCTTC
TRBV6-4,13,.,TRBJ1-4,TRBD1,CASSRDRDEKLFF,TGTGCCAGCAGTCGGGACAGGGACGAAAAACTGTTTTTT
TRBV7-8,13,.,TRBJ1-6,.,CASSSEGLTPLHF,TGTGCCAGCAGCTCAGAGGGGTTGACACCCCTCCACTTT
TRBV7-9,15,.,TRBJ2-1,.,CASSPRGRVNNEQFF,TGTGCCAGCAGCCCGAGGGGCCGGGTAAACAATGAGCAGTTCTTC
TRBV29-1,16,.,TRBJ2-2,.,CSVGIGARGTSGELFF,TGCAGCGTAGGGATCGGGGCTAGGGGTACGTCCGGGGAGCTGTTTTTT
TRBV9,16,.,TRBJ1-1,.,CASSAVVGRVNTEAFF,TGTGCCAGCAGCGCGGTGGTTGGCAGGGTGAACACTGAAGCTTTCTTT
TRBV11-2,15,once,TRBJ1-5,.,CASSFGDNRGQPQHF,TGTGCCAGCAGCTTCGGTGACAATCGGGGACAGCCCCAGCATTTT
TRBV29-1,12,.,TRBJ1-1,TRBD1,CTAAGGVSEAFF,TGCACTGCGGCAGGGGGCGTCTCTGAAGCTTTCTTT
TRBV28,14,.,TRBJ2-7,.,CASSLSGLSYEQYF,TGTGCCAGCAGTTTAAGCGGACTCTCCTACGAGCAGTACTTC